This note documents a single T cell receptor beta chain sequence. The target antigen is unknown. The repertoire was sequenced with immunoSEQ multiplex PCR; TCRdb's copy has only in-frame clones and lacks some. This table has 140,000 to 150,000 clones, approximately 88% appearing once. This sample stems from a study of T cell responses to AZD1222 COVID-19 vaccine. Study results and caveats: White British ancestry dominated among donors, who included more females, and clonal diversity was possibly underestimated. Reports indicate that nearly half of spike-specific TCRs are directed at unmutated variant regions. The breadth and depth of Spike-specific TCRs increased once two AZD1222 doses had been given. In all cases, repertoires were sampled only after the peak T cell response.

Germline V gene lookup returns CDR1 SGDLS and CDR2 YYNGEE. V shed 6 bases and J shed 8 bases, with 5 bases lying between them. The CDR3 is 10 residues long. The chain carries TRBV9 and TRBJ1-4, with D unresolved. This sample comprised peripheral blood, obtained 28 days after the second dose of the MenACWY control vaccine. This clonotype was obtained from an adult who received the MenACWY meningococcal vaccine as a control. Written as DNA, the CDR3 is TGTGCCAGCACCGAGGAAAAACTGTTTTTT. It encodes CASTEEKLFF.